Following are 20 T cell receptor beta chains from one sample sequenced in a study of OX40 agonist ivuxolimab in advanced cancers. Some clones are missing from TCRdb's copy, which holds only in-frame ones; the method was immunoSEQ multiplex PCR. This sample carries 52,000 or so clones, roughly 86% of them seen once, and the ten largest clones take over 8.5%. Source: CD4+ or CD8+ T cells sorted from blood, taken in a trial of the OX40 agonist ivuxolimab. Receptors originate from an adult with an advanced solid tumor such as melanoma, head and neck, liver or kidney cancer.

The rearrangement uses TRBV5-8 and TRBJ2-7, with TRBD1 as a possible D gene (6 bases). The CDR3 runs 17 residues. CDR1 is SGHTS, CDR2 YDEGEE, per germline. Trimming pared 2 bases from V and 2 bases from J, leaving 20 bases between. DNA of the CDR3: TGTGCCAGCAGCTTACTAATTCGGGACACAAGTCCCTACGAGCAGTACGTC. The encoded protein is CASSLLIRDTSPYEQYV.

This chain uses TRBV7-9 with TRBJ1-2; D remains ambiguous. Germline CDR1 SEHNR, CDR2 FQNEAQ (reference sequence). This CDR3 has 11 residues. V shed 3 bases and J shed 11 bases, with 10 bases lying between them. In DNA, the CDR3 is TGTGCCAGCAGCTTCGGAACTGGTTACACCTTC. Translation gives CASSFGTGYTF.

This chain links TRBV6-4 with TRBJ2-3; D is uncertain. The germline CDR1 and CDR2 sequences are MRHNA and SNTAGT. The CDR3 has 12 amino acids. V lost 5 bases and J 1 base, leaving 4 bases between the germline ends. CDR3 nucleotides: TGTGCCAGCAGTCAGGGCACAGATACGCAGTATTTT. This codes for CASSQGTDTQYF.

This clone has a single count. The J gene is TRBJ1-5, the V gene TRBV19, with no clear D. Per the germline V gene, CDR1 is LNHDA and CDR2 is SQIVND (reference sequence). V dropped 0 bases and J dropped 5 bases, with 8 bases sitting between them. The CDR3 is 14 amino acids. The chain's CDR3 is CASSIDPGDQPQHF. In nucleotides, the CDR3 is TGTGCCAGTAGTATAGATCCCGGGGATCAGCCCCAGCATTTT.

The gene calls are TRBV19 and TRBJ1-5; TRBD1 aligns across 7 bases. The germline CDR1 and CDR2 sequences are LNHDA and SQIVND (reference sequence). Unmatched junction bases numbered 8, after V lost 4 bases and J lost 5 bases. The CDR3 consists of 15 residues. CDR3 nucleotide sequence: TGTGCCAGTAGTACCGGACAGGCCCCCTATCAGCCCCAGCATTTT. Its translation: CASSTGQAPYQPQHF.

The chain employs TRBV7-9 and TRBJ1-6; TRBD1 matches at 8 bases. The V gene's germline CDR1 is SEHNR and CDR2 FQNEAQ (reference sequence). Losses at the gene ends were 6 bases for V and 3 bases for J; bases not matched to a gene: 7. The CDR3 consists of 16 residues. The CDR3 sequence: CASSPRTGGYNSPLHF. The DNA of the CDR3 is TGTGCCAGCAGTCCACGTACAGGGGGCTATAATTCACCCCTCCACTTT. The full variable domain, in which reference TRBV7-9 and TRBJ1-6 provide the parts outside the CDR3, is DTGVSQNPRHKITKRGQNVTFRCDPISEHNRLYWYRQTLGQGPEFLTYFQNEAQLEKSRLLSDRFSAERPKGSFSTLEIQRTEQGDSAMYLCASSPRTGGYNSPLHFGNGTRLTVT.

The rearrangement uses TRBV30 and TRBJ2-5, with TRBD1 as a possible D gene (5 bases). The CDR3 loop spans 11 amino acids. Trimming removed 4 bases from V and 5 bases from J, with 8 bases in between. Per germline, CDR1 GTSNPN and CDR2 SVGIG (reference sequence). In nucleotides, the CDR3 is TGTGCCTGGATTAACAGGGAGACCCAGTACTTC. This encodes CAWINRETQYF.

This clone was detected once. The CDR3 spells CASSKGQGGTEAFF. CDR3 nucleotide sequence: TGTGCCAGCAGCAAGGGACAGGGAGGCACTGAAGCTTTCTTT. V usage is TRBV5-4 and J usage is TRBJ1-1, with 9 bases aligning to TRBD1. The CDR3 is made up of 14 amino acids. The germline V gene encodes CDR1 SGHNT and CDR2 YYREEE (reference sequence). The V segment lost 4 bases and the J segment 4 bases; nucleotides outside the gene matches: 5.

The chain couples TRBV7-2 to TRBJ2-4, with D maybe TRBD2 (5 bases). V was shortened by 5 bases and J by 0 bases, with 11 bases between the two germline ends. The CDR3 is made up of 15 amino acids. The germline V gene encodes CDR1 SGHTA and CDR2 FQGNSA. The CDR3 sequence is CASSLPGLAKNIQYF. CDR3 bases: TGTGCCAGCAGCCTTCCAGGACTAGCCAAAAACATTCAGTACTTC.

The chain employs TRBV4-1 and TRBJ2-1; 7 bases align to TRBD2. CDR1 is MGHRA and CDR2 is YSYEKL in the germline V gene. The CDR3 totals 13 residues. Losses at the gene ends were 5 bases for V and 8 bases for J; bases not matched to a gene: 6. The CDR3 sequence is CASSIRLAYEQFF. The CDR3 DNA reads TGCGCCAGCAGCATCCGACTAGCCTATGAGCAGTTCTTC.

This clone was observed a single time. CDR3 nucleotides: TGTGCCAGCAGTTTGGGGACCAGGGAGGTGTCTGAAGCTTTCTTT. Its translation is CASSLGTREVSEAFF. The rearrangement uses TRBV28 and TRBJ1-1; the D gene is possibly TRBD1 (5 bases). This CDR3 contains 15 residues. V dropped 3 bases and J dropped 6 bases, with 17 bases sitting between them. Germline V lookup: CDR1 MDHEN, CDR2 SYDVKM.

The rearrangement links TRBV19 to TRBJ2-3, with 7 bases that match TRBD2. CDR3 length: 14 residues. V was clipped by 5 bases and J by 0 bases; unmatched bases: 2. Germline CDR1 LNHDA, CDR2 SQIVND (reference sequence). The CDR3 is CASSWGGSTDTQYF. The CDR3 nucleotides are TGTGCCAGTAGTTGGGGAGGGAGCACAGATACGCAGTATTTT.

The rearrangement uses TRBV5-4 and TRBJ2-3; D not certain. Deletions cut 4 bases from V and 4 bases from J, with 13 bases between. Germline loops: CDR1 SGHNT, CDR2 YYREEE (reference sequence). This CDR3 is 14 amino acids long. CDR3 nucleotide sequence: TGTGCCAGCAGCCCTGGAACCCCCCCAGATACGCAGTATTTT. It yields the protein CASSPGTPPDTQYF.

The chain couples TRBV15 to TRBJ1-4; the D gene is possibly TRBD1 (5 bases). Germline assignment: CDR1 LNHNV and CDR2 YYDKDF (reference sequence). V lost 0 bases and J 0 bases, leaving 5 bases between the germline ends. This CDR3 has 15 amino acids. The CDR3 reads CATSREGATNEKLFF. CDR3 in DNA: TGTGCCACCAGCAGAGAGGGGGCAACTAATGAAAAACTGTTTTTT.

J is TRBJ2-7 and V is TRBV27; maybe TRBD1 (6 bases). Trimming cost V 11 bases and J 2 bases, with 19 bases left between them. This CDR3 is 14 amino acids long. Looked up from germline, CDR1 is MNHEY and CDR2 is SMNVEV (reference sequence). CDR3: CAFLSQGRTYEQYF. CDR3 DNA sequence: TGTGCCTTCCTATCCCAGGGGAGAACCTACGAGCAGTACTTC.

V is TRBV5-6 and J is TRBJ1-4; 10 positions match TRBD1. CDR3 length: 17 amino acids. V shed 0 bases and J 1 base; nucleotides not matched to a gene: 3. Per germline, CDR1 SGHDT and CDR2 YYEEEE. DNA of the CDR3: TGTGCCAGCAGCTTGGGGACAGGGGGTGGAACTAATGAAAAACTGTTTTTT. Residues: CASSLGTGGGTNEKLFF.

V and J are TRBV10-1 and TRBJ2-2, with TRBD2 as a possible D gene (6 bases). The germline V gene has CDR1 WNHNN and CDR2 SYGVQD (reference sequence). The CDR3 extends over 14 amino acids. V shed 0 bases and J shed 4 bases, with 6 bases lying between them. CDR3 bases: TGCGCCAGCAGTGAGTCGGGGGGCACCGGGGAGCTGTTTTTT. As protein: CASSESGGTGELFF.

V is TRBV9 and J is TRBJ2-5; D may be TRBD1 (5 bases). The germline V and J ends were trimmed by 5 bases and 5 bases, with 13 bases remaining between them. CDR3 length equals 13 residues. Looked up from germline, CDR1 is SGDLS and CDR2 is YYNGEE. CDR3 coding DNA: TGTGCCAGCAGTCGAGCCAGGGCCGAGACCCAGTACTTC. This translates into CASSRARAETQYF.

In this sample, this clone turned up a few times. The V call is TRBV2, the J call TRBJ2-7; D is uncertain. Germline assignment: CDR1 SNHLY and CDR2 FYNNEI. The CDR3 is made up of 10 amino acids. Trimming took off 6 bases at V and 3 bases at J, with 3 bases between the two ends. The CDR3, as DNA: TGTGCCAGCAGCGGCTACGAGCAGTACTTC. Its protein is CASSGYEQYF.

This chain links TRBV28 with TRBJ1-5; unclear D gene. The V gene's germline CDR1 is MDHEN and CDR2 SYDVKM. The length of the CDR3 is 17 residues. V lost 6 bases, J lost 4 bases, and 22 bases lay in between. This chain's CDR3 is CASSPVFPSTDNQPQHF. For the CDR3, the DNA is TGTGCCAGCAGCCCAGTCTTCCCATCCACCGATAATCAGCCCCAGCATTTT. Full variable domain (rest looked up from reference TRBV28 and TRBJ1-5): DVKVTQSSRYLVKRTGEKVFLECVQDMDHENMFWYRQDPGLGLRLIYFSYDVKMKEKGDIPEGYSVSREKKERFSLILESASTNQTSMYLCASSPVFPSTDNQPQHFGDGTRLSIL.